One sample yielded the 17 T cell receptor beta chains listed below, sequenced in a study of molecular identifiers for immune sequencing clone quantification. Each CDR3 protein is one row after TCRdb ran MiXCR on the PCR reads. The repertoire holds about 68,000 distinct CDR3 sequences, with over 15% as singletons. Sequencing input: naive CD8+ T cells from blood, with Jurkat cell RNA spiked in. Described subset: FACS-sorted CD8+CD4-CCR7+CD45RA+ naive T cells. The receptors here all came from a human donor in good health. Some libraries in this study had Jurkat cell RNA spiked in.

In its sample, this clonotype was seen once. This may stem from a read error, because a much larger clone lies one nucleotide away. The rearrangement uses TRBV28 and TRBJ2-7; 10 bases fit TRBD2. Germline V lookup: CDR1 MDHEN, CDR2 SYDVKM. The CDR3 contains 15 residues. The CDR3 sequence is CACSSEPSGRHEQYF. In DNA, the CDR3 is TGTGCCTGCAGTTCCGAGCCTAGCGGGAGACACGAGCAGTACTTC.

As to this clonotype: One junction end disagrees with the germline gene, perhaps due to a read error. This rearrangement joins TRBV12-3 or TRBV12-4 to TRBJ1-1; D is ambiguous. The CDR3 has 14 residues. In DNA form, the CDR3 reads TGTGCCAGCAGTTTGATGCCGTCGAACACTAAAGCTTTCTTT. This gives the protein CASSLMPSNTKAFF.

There are many counts of this clonotype. The chain recombines TRBV24-1 with TRBJ2-2, with D perhaps matching TRBD1 (6 bases). The V end lost 6 bases, the J end lost 3 bases, and 7 bases lay between the germline ends. There are 13 residues in the CDR3. Looked up from germline, CDR1 is KGHDR and CDR2 is SFDVKD. The CDR3 coding sequence is TGTGCCACCAGTTCAGGGGACACCGGGGAGCTGTTTTTT. Amino acid sequence: CATSSGDTGELFF.

This clonotype was counted many times. This chain links TRBV4-1 with TRBJ2-1; TRBD1 is a possible D gene (5 bases). Per the germline V gene, CDR1 is MGHRA and CDR2 is YSYEKL. This CDR3 is 15 amino acids long. Trimming removed 3 bases from V and 4 bases from J, with 13 bases in between. CDR3 DNA: TGCGCCAGCAGCCAGAAGGGGTTCTCGTACAATGAGCAGTTCTTC. Its translation: CASSQKGFSYNEQFF.

There are many counts of this clonotype. The CDR3 DNA sequence: TGTGCCAGCAGTACCAGGAACGAGGACAGGTACAATGAGCAGTTCTTC. It yields the protein CASSTRNEDRYNEQFF. The V gene is TRBV6-6, the J gene TRBJ2-1; 7 bases map to TRBD1. Losses at the gene ends were 5 bases for V and 4 bases for J; bases not matched to a gene: 11. The CDR3 loop spans 16 amino acids. In germline, CDR1 is MNHNY, CDR2 SVGAGI (reference sequence).

This clonotype occurred a few times. The chain carries TRBV7-9 and TRBJ2-1; 7 bases align to TRBD2. Germline V gene lookup returns CDR1 SEHNR and CDR2 FQNEAQ (reference sequence). This CDR3 comprises 16 residues. With 1 base clipped from V and 7 bases from J, the junction kept 10 bases outside the gene matches. CDR3 region: CASSLVLGGRWNEQFF. CDR3 DNA: TGTGCCAGCAGCTTAGTACTTGGCGGGAGATGGAATGAGCAGTTCTTC.

This clonotype was seen repeatedly, ten times or more. The chain employs TRBV5-4 and TRBJ2-7; perhaps D is TRBD1 or TRBD2 (6 bases each). The CDR3 is 14 amino acids. The V and J ends lost 3 bases and 1 base respectively, with 11 bases between them. Germline CDR1 reads SGHNT; CDR2 reads YYREEE (reference sequence). The CDR3 sequence: CASSWSGASYEQYF. In DNA form, the CDR3 reads TGTGCCAGCAGCTGGTCGGGGGCGTCCTACGAGCAGTACTTC.

Many counts were recorded for this clonotype. The rearrangement links TRBV15 to TRBJ1-5; D remains unclear. The ends were cut back, 4 bases at V and 0 bases at J, with 10 bases in the middle. The CDR3 spans 15 residues. Germline lookup yields CDR1 LNHNV and CDR2 YYDKDF (reference sequence). CDR3 nucleotide sequence: TGTGCCACCAGCACCTATCCATATAGCAATCAGCCCCAGCATTTT. As protein: CATSTYPYSNQPQHF.

Notes on this clonotype: A much larger clone sits a single nucleotide away, making a read error possible. This sequence joins TRBV5-4 and TRBJ2-7; 8 bases align to TRBD2. The junction had 5 bases not matched to a gene; V was cut back by 0 bases and J by 3 bases. This CDR3 is 15 amino acids long. Germline V gene sequence: CDR1 SGHNT, CDR2 YYREEE (reference sequence). The CDR3 nucleotides read TGTGCCAGCAGCTTGGGAACTAGCGGAGACTACGAGCAGTACTTC. It is translated as CASSLGTSGDYEQYF.

This clonotype was counted many times. J is TRBJ1-2 and V is TRBV9; 12 positions match TRBD1. This CDR3 contains 18 residues. Germline V gives CDR1 SGDLS, CDR2 YYNGEE. With 4 bases clipped from V and 1 base from J, the junction kept 11 bases outside the gene matches. The CDR3 DNA sequence: TGTGCCAGCAGCCTATCAGTGGGACAGGGGGCCGGTAACTATGGCTACACCTTC. This translates into CASSLSVGQGAGNYGYTF.

This clonotype showed up many times. V usage is TRBV2 and J usage is TRBJ2-3; no reliable D call. V shed 4 bases and J shed 1 base, with 21 bases lying between them. Germline-derived CDR1 and CDR2 are SNHLY and FYNNEI. The CDR3 length is 18 residues. The CDR3 sequence: CASSGPRIAGAGTDTQYF. DNA of the CDR3: TGTGCCAGCAGTGGCCCCCGAATTGCTGGCGCAGGCACAGATACGCAGTATTTT. Together with reference TRBV2 and TRBJ2-3, the CDR3 gives the full variable domain: EPEVTQTPSHQVTQMGQEVILRCVPISNHLYFYWYRQILGQKVEFLVSFYNNEISEKSEIFDDQFSVERPDGSNFTLKIRSTKLEDSAMYFCASSGPRIAGAGTDTQYFGPGTRLTVL.

The sample holds a few counts of this clonotype. The chain combines TRBV5-6 with TRBJ2-1; D ambiguous. This CDR3 has 14 amino acids. The V end was cut by 7 bases, the J end by 0 bases, with 11 bases between. Per germline, CDR1 SGHDT and CDR2 YYEEEE. CDR3 sequence: CASGDVSSYNEQFF. The DNA of the CDR3 is TGTGCCAGCGGAGACGTTAGCTCCTACAATGAGCAGTTCTTC.

This clonotype was detected only once. A read error may be the cause here, since a much bigger clone is one base away. This chain uses TRBV27 with TRBJ2-1, with 12 positions matching TRBD2. The CDR3 is made up of 17 amino acids. The germline V gene encodes CDR1 MNHEY and CDR2 SMNVEV (reference sequence). CDR3 sequence: CASSDLLAGGPGNAQFF. The CDR3 DNA sequence: TGTGCCAGCAGCGACCTTCTAGCGGGAGGGCCTGGGAATGCGCAGTTCTTC.

Regarding this clonotype: This may come from a read error, since a much larger clone is one base off. The CDR3 reads CVSSWGAEQYF. The DNA for the CDR3 is TGTGTCAGCAGCTGGGGAGCCGAGCAGTACTTC. V and J are TRBV7-2 and TRBJ2-7; D perhaps matches TRBD2 (5 bases). The CDR3 is 11 amino acids. The germline gives CDR1 SGHTA, CDR2 FQGNSA.

In its sample, this clonotype was seen many times. This chain links TRBV10-3 with TRBJ1-3, with D hard to call. The CDR3 length is 14 residues. Per germline, CDR1 ENHRY and CDR2 SYGVKD. V was shortened by 11 bases and J by 0 bases, with 14 bases between the two germline ends. For the CDR3, the DNA is TGTGCCTCAGGCCCACAGAGCTCTGGAAACACCATATATTTT. It yields the protein CASGPQSSGNTIYF.

This clonotype was picked up a small number of times. J is TRBJ1-3 and V is TRBV13; D perhaps matches TRBD1 (6 bases). The V gene lost 5 bases and the J gene lost 2 bases, with 16 bases spanning the gap. From germline, CDR1 is PRHDT and CDR2 FYEKMQ (reference sequence). This CDR3 has 16 residues. Written as DNA, the CDR3 is TGTGCCAGCAGCCAACCAGGGGAGGGGACTGGAAACACCATATATTTT. Encoded protein: CASSQPGEGTGNTIYF.

This clonotype occurred a few times. The V gene is TRBV9, the J gene TRBJ2-5; possibly TRBD1 for D (5 bases). V was pared by 3 bases and J by 3 bases, with 9 bases between. Germline loops: CDR1 SGDLS, CDR2 YYNGEE. The CDR3 contains 13 residues. The chain's CDR3 is CASSADNEETQYF. The CDR3 DNA follows: TGTGCCAGCAGCGCGGACAACGAAGAGACCCAGTACTTC.